This passage covers 17 T cell receptor beta chains from one sample sequenced in a study of cytomegalovirus exposure and HLA in healthy donors. In the PCR, 60 Vbeta and 13 Jbeta primers were used. The assay was immunoSEQ multiplex PCR, and TCRdb's table has in-frame clones only and misses some. The sample yields 180,000 or so clones, about 77% seen once. Sequenced input: PBMCs. The source of these receptors is a female donor in good health and CMV-seronegative.

V and J are TRBV11-1 and TRBJ2-2; D might be TRBD1 (6 bases). Germline-derived CDR1 and CDR2 are SGHAT and FQDESV (reference sequence). This CDR3 is built from 15 residues. V was trimmed by 5 bases and J by 2 bases, leaving 12 bases between them. CDR3 nucleotide sequence: TGTGCCAGCAGCCCATCAGGGGTCAACACCGGGGAGCTGTTTTTT. Its translation: CASSPSGVNTGELFF.

The chain joins TRBV15 to TRBJ2-3, with no clear D. This CDR3 has 15 residues. V lost 1 base and J lost 6, with 14 bases in between. Germline-derived CDR1 and CDR2 are LNHNV and YYDKDF (reference sequence). CDR3 residues: CATSRVGTTGDTQYF. CDR3 nucleotides: TGTGCCACCAGCAGAGTTGGAACAACCGGGGATACGCAGTATTTT.

This chain joins TRBV30 and TRBJ2-5, with 12 bases lining up with TRBD2. The DNA end lines up better with TRBJ2-7; the J call may be wrong. The CDR3 extends over 16 amino acids. Germline V CDR1 and CDR2: GTSNPN, SVGIG (reference sequence). This CDR3 is CAWSASGRALAYEQYF. CDR3 bases: TGTGCCTGGAGCGCTAGCGGGAGGGCCTTAGCGTACGAGCAGTACTTC.

The chain employs TRBV30 and TRBJ1-2; D is unresolved. Germline lookup yields CDR1 GTSNPN and CDR2 SVGIG (reference sequence). The CDR3 extends over 14 amino acids. V lost 2 bases to trimming and J lost 0 bases, with 10 bases between them. DNA for the CDR3: TGTGCCTGGAGTAATACAAGAACTAACTATGGCTACACCTTC. This translates into CAWSNTRTNYGYTF.

This chain links TRBV14 with TRBJ2-1, with TRBD1 matching 7 bases. The CDR3 spans 15 residues. Germline assignment: CDR1 SGHDN and CDR2 FVKESK. Trimming cost V 0 bases and J 15 bases; bases outside gene matches: 14. The CDR3 is CASSQDALNTGAPFF. In DNA, the CDR3 is TGTGCCAGCAGCCAAGATGCCCTAAACACAGGGGCCCCGTTCTTC.

The chain couples TRBV7-6 to TRBJ2-7, with D unclear. Germline CDR1 is SGHVS and CDR2 is FNYEAQ. Trimming left V 1 base short and J 2 bases short, with 6 bases between. This CDR3 contains 13 residues. This CDR3 reads CASSLGAPYEQYF. CDR3 DNA: TGTGCCAGCAGCTTAGGGGCCCCCTACGAGCAGTACTTC.

The table lists this clone with a few counts. The chain employs TRBV30 and TRBJ2-1; 9 bases match TRBD2. The V gene end was trimmed by 1 base and the J gene end by 3 bases; junction bases not matched to a gene: 7. Germline V lookup: CDR1 GTSNPN, CDR2 SVGIG (reference sequence). The CDR3 covers 16 residues. The DNA for the CDR3 is TGTGCCTGGAGTGGGGGTAGCGGGAGATTCTACAATGAGCAGTTCTTC. Translated, it gives CAWSGGSGRFYNEQFF.

The chain uses TRBV18 and TRBJ2-6; the D is unclear. V lost 2 bases to trimming and J lost 0 bases, with 8 bases between them. This CDR3 is built from 16 residues. Germline V gives CDR1 KGHSH, CDR2 LQKENI. The CDR3 DNA reads TGTGCCAGCTCACCAGAAGCCCTCTCTGGGGCCAACGTCCTGACTTTC. Protein product: CASSPEALSGANVLTF.

This clone was seen only once. Different DNA sequences within this sample yield the same CDR3. This rearrangement joins TRBV7-3 to TRBJ2-3; 8 bases are a match to TRBD2. The V gene end was trimmed by 3 bases and the J gene end by 3 bases; junction bases not matched to a gene: 2. Germline lookup yields CDR1 SGHTA and CDR2 FQGTGA. CDR3 size: 14 residues. The CDR3 sequence: CASSLGGRTDTQYF. DNA of the CDR3: TGTGCCAGCAGCTTGGGCGGGAGGACAGATACGCAGTATTTT.

A few counts support this clone. The chain links TRBV7-2 to TRBJ2-1; 7 bases fit TRBD2. J lost 8 bases, V lost 1 base, and 5 bases had no gene match. Germline V gene lookup returns CDR1 SGHTA and CDR2 FQGNSA. The CDR3 runs to 14 residues. The CDR3 spells CASSLGLARDEQFF. The CDR3 DNA is TGTGCCAGCAGCTTAGGACTAGCCCGTGATGAGCAGTTCTTC.

V gene TRBV5-1 combines with J gene TRBJ1-2, with D possibly TRBD1 on 6 matching bases. CDR3 length: 16 residues. Germline lookup yields CDR1 SGHRS and CDR2 YFSETQ. V was trimmed by 0 bases and J by 8 bases, leaving 20 bases between them. In nucleotides, the CDR3 is TGCGCCAGCAGCTTGGAACCCGGCGGGGGGCCAGGGGGCTACACCTTC. Translated, it gives CASSLEPGGGPGGYTF. The complete variable domain, with remaining parts taken from reference TRBV5-1 and TRBJ1-2, reads KAGVTQTPRYLIKTRGQQVTLSCSPISGHRSVSWYQQTPGQGLQFLFEYFSETQRNKGNFPGRFSGRQFSNSRSEMNVSTLELGDSALYLCASSLEPGGGPGGYTFGSGTRLTVV.

V is TRBV9 and J is TRBJ2-1, with a weak D call TRBD2 (5 bases). The CDR3 contains 15 residues. CDR1 is SGDLS, CDR2 YYNGEE, per germline. V gave up 3 bases and J gave up 5 bases, with 15 bases separating them. The CDR3 here is CASSGSGLPHNEQFF. CDR3 DNA: TGTGCCAGCAGCGGCTCAGGACTGCCTCACAATGAGCAGTTCTTC.

J is TRBJ2-6 and V is TRBV7-8, with D perhaps matching TRBD1 (5 bases). Germline CDR1 reads SGHVS; CDR2 reads FQNEAQ. Trimming took off 4 bases at V and 2 bases at J, with 15 bases between the two ends. The CDR3 loop spans 17 amino acids. DNA of the CDR3: TGTGCCAGCAGCTCGACCAGGGTTGTAGCTGGGGCCAACGTCCTGACTTTC. It translates to CASSSTRVVAGANVLTF.

This sequence joins TRBV5-1 and TRBJ1-4; 7 nucleotides agree with TRBD1. The germline gives CDR1 SGHRS, CDR2 YFSETQ. The CDR3 is 16 residues long. After removal of 4 bases from V and 4 bases from J, the junction contained 10 bases not matched to a gene. CDR3 DNA sequence: TGCGCCAGCAGCCCGAACCCTAACAGGGGTAATGAAAAACTGTTTTTT. It specifies CASSPNPNRGNEKLFF.

V and J are TRBV18 and TRBJ1-2, with 9 bases identical to TRBD1. Germline trimming cut 5 bases from V and 0 bases from J; bases unmatched to any gene: 4. The CDR3 loop spans 15 amino acids. Per the germline V gene, CDR1 is KGHSH and CDR2 is LQKENI. In nucleotides, the CDR3 is TGTGCCAGCTCAAACCGGGACAGGGCTAACTATGGCTACACCTTC. This sequence encodes CASSNRDRANYGYTF.

V gene TRBV7-2 combines with J gene TRBJ2-1; tentative D call: TRBD2 (6 bases). The V end was cut by 3 bases, the J end by 6 bases, with 18 bases between. Germline V CDR1 and CDR2: SGHTA, FQGNSA. The CDR3 extends over 16 amino acids. The CDR3: CASSFPSSEGRNEQFF. CDR3 nucleotide sequence: TGTGCCAGCAGCTTTCCCTCTAGCGAGGGGCGCAATGAGCAGTTCTTC.

V usage is TRBV25-1 and J usage is TRBJ2-2; D possibly corresponds to TRBD1 (6 bases). The CDR3 loop spans 14 amino acids. With 6 bases removed from V and 3 bases from J, the gap between germline ends came to 11 bases. Germline V gene data show CDR1 as MGHDK and CDR2 as SYGVNS. This CDR3 reads CASRRAGDTGELFF. The CDR3, as DNA: TGTGCCAGCAGAAGGGCAGGGGACACCGGGGAGCTGTTTTTT.